This T cell receptor (beta chain) was found in a study of blood T cell repertoires in COVID-19. Study-level information: Acute and convalescent COVID-19 specimens originated in the United States, Italy and Spain. T cells, B-cell-depleted T cells, or PBMCs supplied cDNA or gDNA.

As processed by the authors: Amplification with reference gene primers provided the estimates of nucleated cell counts. Libraries were prepared by immunoSEQ multiplex PCR; TCRdb keeps only in-frame clonotypes and omits some of them. Clone size and the V and J calls come from that table; the DNA yielded D and trimming. The sample holds about 180,000 clones, roughly 89% seen once. CDR3 length: 15 residues. V was pared by 7 bases and J by 1 base, with 8 bases of the junction left unmatched. Germline CDR1 is MDHEN and CDR2 is SYDVKM. Individuals drawn from approximately 22 US areas were roughly 18 to 100 years old.

The sequence derives from a woman aged 35 to 49 with acute COVID-19. The V gene is TRBV28, the J gene TRBJ1-2, with TRBD1 identical over 8 bases. Sequencing was performed on PBMCs or T cells enriched from blood (not recorded which). This chain's CDR3 is CASTSDRVLNYGYTF. The CDR3 DNA follows: TGTGCCAGCACCTCGGACAGGGTCCTTAACTATGGCTACACCTTC.